This passage covers 3 T cell receptor beta chains from one sample sequenced in a study of shared clonotypes between healthy human individuals. TCRdb's copy holds only in-frame clones and misses some; the assay was immunoSEQ multiplex PCR. This repertoire shows about 580,000 clones, 98% found once; its top ten account for approximately 0.33%. The naive CD8 fraction comprised CD45RO-negative cells positively selected for CCR7 and excluded terminally differentiated effector memory CD45RA+ cells. Sequencing was performed on naive CD8+ T cells sorted from blood. The receptor set was obtained from a man aged 25 to 40 in good health.

The rearrangement links TRBV27 to TRBJ2-1; D remains ambiguous. The germline gives CDR1 MNHEY, CDR2 SMNVEV (reference sequence). The CDR3 contains 13 residues. Trimming removed 0 bases from V and 9 bases from J, with 9 bases in between. The CDR3 region has the DNA TGTGCCAGCAGTTTATCGGGAACCGGTGAGCAGTTCTTC. It translates to CASSLSGTGEQFF.

The chain couples TRBV7-6 to TRBJ2-7, with D unresolved. Germline V CDR1 and CDR2: SGHVS, FNYEAQ. Trimming cost V 5 bases and J 5 bases, with 16 bases left between them. The length of the CDR3 is 14 residues. The CDR3 sequence: CASSALLGANEQYF. CDR3 nucleotides: TGTGCCAGCAGCGCCCTCCTAGGAGCCAACGAGCAGTACTTC.

This clone was recorded once. The rearrangement joins TRBV15 to TRBJ1-5, with D perhaps matching TRBD1 (6 bases). The CDR3 runs to 15 residues. V lost 0 bases to trimming and J lost 3 bases, with 9 bases between them. From germline, CDR1 is LNHNV and CDR2 YYDKDF (reference sequence). The CDR3 loop is CATSRDGQPNQPQHF. CDR3 DNA sequence: TGTGCCACCAGCAGAGATGGACAGCCCAATCAGCCCCAGCATTTT.